The 3 T cell receptor beta chains listed next were all sequenced from one sample in a study of shared clonotypes between healthy human individuals. The repertoire was sequenced with immunoSEQ multiplex PCR; TCRdb's copy has only in-frame clones and lacks some. The sample contains about 1 million clones, 65% to 75% of which appear only once. The source material was memory CD4+ T cells sorted from blood. The subset: CD45RA-negative fraction. The receptors come from a young man in good health.

This clone was counted ten times or more. Here the CDR3 reads CASSLEGAGNTEAFF. The CDR3 coding sequence is TGCGCCAGCAGCTTGGAAGGGGCAGGGAACACTGAAGCTTTCTTT. The V and J genes are TRBV5-1 and TRBJ1-1, with D possibly TRBD1 on 5 matching bases. Germline CDR1 reads SGHRS; CDR2 reads YFSETQ. The ends were cut back, 0 bases at V and 1 base at J, with 10 bases in the middle. This CDR3 is built from 15 residues.

The V gene is TRBV4-1, the J gene TRBJ2-2; 9 bases match TRBD2. Trimming removed 4 bases from V and 1 base from J; junction bases left unmatched: 10. Germline CDR1 reads MGHRA; CDR2 reads YSYEKL. This CDR3 has 18 amino acids. The CDR3 loop is CASSRGGSSGVNTGELFF. DNA of the CDR3: TGCGCCAGCAGCCGAGGAGGCTCTAGCGGGGTGAACACCGGGGAGCTGTTTTTT.

The rearrangement links TRBV19 to TRBJ2-5; D is perhaps TRBD1 or TRBD2 (5 bases each). The V end lost 6 bases, the J end lost 5 bases, and 10 bases lay between the germline ends. The CDR3 is 12 amino acids. CDR1 and CDR2 from the germline V gene are LNHDA and SQIVND (reference sequence). The CDR3 sequence: CASRGVGETQYF. The CDR3 coding sequence is TGTGCCAGTAGGGGGGTTGGGGAGACCCAGTACTTC.